This entry describes one TCR beta chain. No antigen is known for it. V was clipped by 10 bases and J by 5 bases, with 16 bases between them. The V gene's germline CDR1 is ENHRY and CDR2 SYGVKD. This CDR3 has 13 residues. The data were obtained in a study of tumor-infiltrating lymphocytes in primary liver carcinoma. In the study overall: All patients, whether men or women, fell within 30 to 69 years of age.

Unsorted whole blood supplied the blood RNA, and germline DNA was isolated too. Collection of around 4 milliliters of peripheral blood took place before surgery. Total RNA (approximately 500 ng) served as template for TCR beta cDNA synthesis primed by a constant-region primer. Nested multiplex PCR, run for three rounds with slightly modified ARM-PCR, yielded TCR beta libraries. The first two PCR rounds used TRBV1-TRBV30 primers with a Cbeta primer, nine to eleven cycles each. In TCRdb, the multiplex PCR reads were re-called with MiXCR into one record per CDR3 protein. Seen here are more than 150,000 distinct CDR3 sequences, 50% to 75% observed once, and the top ten hold 72%. General study points: The samples were not sorted (they were bulk), so CD4+ and CD8+ repertoires were not compared. Blood's top-250-clone fraction was significantly lower than that of tumors (p = 0.039).

The specimen sequenced was peripheral blood. This TCR came from a man aged 35 to 55 with primary liver carcinoma and hepatitis B virus infection. The V call is TRBV10-3, the J call TRBJ2-3; D possibly corresponds to TRBD1 (6 bases). In nucleotides, the CDR3 is TGTGCCACTTCGGCAGGGGAAATAGATACGCAGTATTTT. This sequence encodes CATSAGEIDTQYF.